This entry concerns a single T cell receptor beta chain. This specimen belongs to a study of shared clonotypes between healthy human individuals. CD45RO-negative, CCR7-selected cells formed the naive CD8 fraction, which excluded terminally differentiated effector memory CD45RA+ cells. Measured with immunoSEQ multiplex PCR; TCRdb has only the in-frame clones, and not every one. The table has about 610,000 clones, roughly 96% seen once. Germline CDR1 is LNHDA and CDR2 is SQIVND (reference sequence). Trimming removed 11 bases from V and 3 bases from J, with 19 bases in between. The CDR3 sequence is 15 residues long.

This chain joins TRBV19 and TRBJ2-2, with D perhaps matching TRBD1 or TRBD2 (7 bases each). Material: naive CD8+ T cells sorted from blood. This receptor was identified in a woman in her twenties or thirties in good health. CDR3 loop: CASAERDSYTGELFF. The CDR3 region has the DNA TGTGCCTCGGCGGAGCGGGACAGCTACACCGGGGAGCTGTTTTTT.